One and the same sample provided the 24 T cell receptor beta chains below, sequenced in a study of neurological immune-mediated disorders. Each CDR3 protein gets one entry after TCRdb re-called the 5' RACE reads with MiXCR. The sample shows fewer than 35,000 distinct CDR3 sequences, roughly 4.4% of them seen only once. The sample comprised PBMCs. The origin of the receptors is a man between 18 and 35 years old in good health.

This clonotype occurred many times. The J gene is TRBJ1-1, the V gene TRBV18, with no clear D. The CDR3 runs 14 residues. Trimming stripped 2 bases from V and 7 bases from J, with 14 bases between. Per germline, CDR1 KGHSH and CDR2 LQKENI. CDR3 sequence reads: CASSPVRSRGEAFF. CDR3 DNA: TGTGCCAGCTCACCAGTCCGCAGTCGGGGTGAAGCTTTCTTT.

This chain links TRBV6-5 with TRBJ1-1, with 7 bases that match TRBD1. There are 14 residues in the CDR3. Germline CDR1 reads MNHEY; CDR2 reads SVGAGI. Germline trimming cut 6 bases from V and 1 base from J; bases unmatched to any gene: 5. The CDR3 is CASRSGTENTEAFF. In nucleotides, the CDR3 is TGTGCCAGCAGGTCCGGGACAGAGAACACTGAAGCTTTCTTT.

This clonotype was observed at least ten times. The chain is built from TRBV6-5 and TRBJ1-6, with 9 bases lining up with TRBD1. Trimming removed 6 bases from V and 0 bases from J; junction bases left unmatched: 9. There are 18 residues in the CDR3. From germline, CDR1 is MNHEY and CDR2 SVGAGI. Here the CDR3 DNA reads TGTGCCAGCAGAGTGGACAGGGGCGTTAGCTCCTATAATTCACCCCTCCACTTT. As protein: CASRVDRGVSSYNSPLHF.

This clonotype was observed many times. V usage is TRBV7-2 and J usage is TRBJ1-5; TRBD1 is a possible D gene (6 bases). Trimming shortened V by 6 bases and J by 6 bases, and 9 bases separated the two germline ends. From germline, CDR1 is SGHTA and CDR2 FQGNSA. The length of the CDR3 is 12 residues. The CDR3 loop is CASSTGAQPQHF. Written as DNA, the CDR3 is TGTGCCAGCAGTACGGGGGCTCAGCCCCAGCATTTT.

This clonotype was seen repeatedly, ten times or more. The V gene is TRBV20-1, the J gene TRBJ2-5; possibly TRBD2 for D (7 bases). The CDR3 sequence is 14 residues long. V lost 8 bases, J lost 4 bases, and 20 bases lay in between. In germline, CDR1 is DFQATT, CDR2 SNEGSKA (reference sequence). The chain's CDR3 is CSTYGGGAGETQYF. CDR3 nucleotide sequence: TGCAGTACTTATGGGGGGGGGGCCGGAGAGACCCAGTACTTC.

J is TRBJ1-1 and V is TRBV27; D possibly corresponds to TRBD1 (5 bases). V gave up 0 bases and J gave up 7 bases, with 9 bases separating them. The CDR3 loop spans 13 amino acids. CDR1 and CDR2 from the germline V gene are MNHEY and SMNVEV (reference sequence). DNA for the CDR3: TGTGCCAGCAGTTTATCGCGGGGCTTTGAAGCTTTCTTT. This encodes CASSLSRGFEAFF.

This clonotype was recorded a few times. This sequence joins TRBV4-2 and TRBJ2-5, with a tentative D call TRBD2 (7 bases). The CDR3 covers 17 residues. Trimming shortened V by 4 bases and J by 1 base, and 19 bases separated the two germline ends. The germline gives CDR1 LGHNA, CDR2 YNFKEQ. CDR3 sequence (DNA): TGTGCCAGCAGCCGAGTTGGGGGGGCCCTGGGCCAAGAGACCCAGTACTTC. It specifies CASSRVGGALGQETQYF.

The sample holds many counts of this clonotype. The chain carries TRBV20-1 and TRBJ1-5; the D gene is possibly TRBD1 (6 bases). This CDR3 is built from 14 residues. Germline V CDR1 and CDR2: DFQATT, SNEGSKA (reference sequence). V lost 5 bases, J lost 0 bases, and 11 bases lay in between. CDR3 region: CSALDRNSNQPQHF. CDR3 bases: TGCAGTGCTCTGGACAGAAATAGCAATCAGCCCCAGCATTTT.

This clonotype was counted at least ten times. The chain employs TRBV20-1 and TRBJ2-7, with D possibly TRBD1 on 6 matching bases. Trimming took 0 bases from V and 2 from J, leaving 14 bases between them. This CDR3 contains 15 residues. CDR1 and CDR2 from the germline V gene are DFQATT and SNEGSKA (reference sequence). The CDR3 here is CSARDPQGGPYEQYF. CDR3 nucleotides: TGCAGTGCTAGAGATCCACAGGGCGGCCCCTACGAGCAGTACTTC.

At least ten counts were recorded for this clonotype. The chain couples TRBV7-2 to TRBJ2-5; D is unresolved. Germline-derived CDR1 and CDR2 are SGHTA and FQGNSA. Trimming took 2 bases from V and 3 from J, leaving 7 bases between them. CDR3 size: 13 residues. The CDR3 DNA reads as TGTGCCAGCAGCTTATTAGTAGAAGAGACCCAGTACTTC. This translates into CASSLLVEETQYF.

This clonotype was counted ten times or more. V is TRBV28 and J is TRBJ1-4, with D tentatively TRBD1 (6 bases). The V end lost 3 bases, the J end lost 2 bases, and 13 bases lay between the germline ends. The CDR3 runs 16 residues. Germline loops: CDR1 MDHEN, CDR2 SYDVKM. CDR3 DNA: TGTGCCAGCAGTTTTTGGGGGGGCGCGACTAATGAAAAACTGTTTTTT. This gives the protein CASSFWGGATNEKLFF. Full variable domain (remainder filled in from reference TRBV28 and TRBJ1-4): DVKVTQSSRYLVKRTGEKVFLECVQDMDHENMFWYRQDPGLGLRLIYFSYDVKMKEKGDIPEGYSVSREKKERFSLILESASTNQTSMYLCASSFWGGATNEKLFFGSGTQLSVL.

This clonotype appeared many times. The chain is built from TRBV7-2 and TRBJ2-3; the match to TRBD2 covers 10 bases. With V trimmed by 8 bases and J by 5 bases, 10 bases remained unmatched. The CDR3 is made up of 15 amino acids. The germline V gene encodes CDR1 SGHTA and CDR2 FQGNSA. CDR3 residues: CASGRERGGRDTQYF. CDR3 sequence (DNA): TGTGCCAGCGGCCGCGAGCGGGGGGGCCGAGATACGCAGTATTTT. The variable domain in full, with the rest retrieved from reference TRBV7-2 and TRBJ2-3, is GAGVSQSPSNKVTEKGKDVELRCDPISGHTALYWYRQSLGQGLEFLIYFQGNSAPDKSGLPSDRFSAERTGGSVSTLTIQRTQQEDSAVYLCASGRERGGRDTQYFGPGTRLTVL.

This clonotype was recorded at least ten times. V and J are TRBV28 and TRBJ1-2; D perhaps matches TRBD1 (6 bases). The germline CDR1 and CDR2 sequences are MDHEN and SYDVKM. This CDR3 spans 14 amino acids. The germline V and J ends were trimmed by 6 bases and 12 bases, with 23 bases remaining between them. The CDR3 loop reads CASRPGGLDSGNTF. As DNA, the CDR3 is TGTGCCAGCAGACCGGGGGGGCTTGATAGTGGGAACACCTTC.

This clonotype was counted at least ten times. The chain uses TRBV6-6 and TRBJ1-1, with D maybe TRBD1 (6 bases). V was cut by 6 bases and J by 5 bases, with 13 bases left in between. Germline lookup yields CDR1 MNHNY and CDR2 SVGAGI (reference sequence). The CDR3 sequence is 13 residues long. CDR3 sequence (DNA): TGTGCCAGCAGCACAGGGACCCCAACTGAAGCTTTCTTT. Protein sequence: CASSTGTPTEAFF.

By share, this clonotype counts as medium-sized. This sequence joins TRBV5-1 and TRBJ2-7, with 8 bases lining up with TRBD1. V shed 3 bases, J shed 2 bases, and the junction held 4 bases outside the gene matches. CDR1 is SGHRS, CDR2 YFSETQ, per germline. The CDR3 sequence is 14 residues long. Here the CDR3 DNA reads TGCGCCAGCAGCTGGACAGGGATACCCTACGAGCAGTACTTC. This translates into CASSWTGIPYEQYF.

Many counts were recorded for this clonotype. The J gene is TRBJ2-7, the V gene TRBV6-2 or TRBV6-3; D call uncertain. Germline CDR1 MNHEY, CDR2 SVGEGT. V lost 0 bases and J 6 bases, leaving 6 bases between the germline ends. There are 12 residues in the CDR3. CDR3 DNA: TGTGCCAGCAGTTACTCGCAGCTCGAGCAGTACTTC. Translating it yields CASSYSQLEQYF.

This clonotype was counted many times. The rearrangement joins TRBV6-6 to TRBJ1-3; no clear D. Germline-derived CDR1 and CDR2 are MNHNY and SVGAGI (reference sequence). Trimming removed 0 bases from V and 0 bases from J, with 6 bases in between. The CDR3 has 15 amino acids. CDR3 amino acids: CASSYSPISGNTIYF. CDR3 nucleotides: TGTGCCAGCAGTTACTCGCCCATCTCTGGAAACACCATATATTTT.

The V and J genes are TRBV20-1 and TRBJ1-2; no clear D gene. V lost 3 bases to trimming and J lost 2 bases, with 7 bases between them. The length of the CDR3 is 12 residues. Germline CDR1 DFQATT, CDR2 SNEGSKA (reference sequence). In nucleotides, the CDR3 is TGCAGTGCTAGGACTCAGAACTATGGCTACACCTTC. Its translation is CSARTQNYGYTF.

This clonotype appeared many times. The rearrangement joins TRBV12-3 or TRBV12-4 to TRBJ1-1; D possibly corresponds to TRBD1 (5 bases). V was pared by 6 bases and J by 1 base, with 9 bases between. The CDR3 sequence is 13 residues long. The CDR3 region has the DNA TGTGCCAGCAGCCAGGACAAGAACACTGAAGCTTTCTTT. Translated, it gives CASSQDKNTEAFF.

This clonotype has a count of ten or more. The V and J genes are TRBV24-1 and TRBJ1-1, with D perhaps matching TRBD1 (6 bases). V lost 4 bases and J lost 9, with 11 bases in between. The CDR3 is 12 residues long. Germline V gene sequence: CDR1 KGHDR, CDR2 SFDVKD. In DNA form, the CDR3 reads TGTGCCACCAGTGACGGCAGGGGAAAAGCTTTCTTT. Residues: CATSDGRGKAFF.

This clonotype was counted ten times or more. The genes are TRBV14 and TRBJ2-7; D call uncertain. This CDR3 comprises 16 residues. Germline V gives CDR1 SGHDN, CDR2 FVKESK. The V end lost 0 bases, the J end lost 5 bases, and 17 bases lay between the germline ends. The CDR3 DNA is TGTGCCAGCAGCCAAGATAGAACTACAGTATGGCACGAGCAGTACTTC. It is translated as CASSQDRTTVWHEQYF.

This clonotype was counted ten times or more. V is TRBV20-1 and J is TRBJ2-5; D tentatively fits TRBD1 or TRBD2 (6 bases each). The CDR3 is 13 residues long. From germline, CDR1 is DFQATT and CDR2 SNEGSKA (reference sequence). CDR3 amino acids: CSAIGGLRETQYF. DNA for the CDR3: TGCAGCGCAATCGGGGGCCTCCGGGAGACCCAGTACTTC.

In its sample, this clonotype was seen many times. This chain connects TRBV20-1 to TRBJ1-2, with D possibly matching TRBD1 (6 bases). Germline-derived CDR1 and CDR2 are DFQATT and SNEGSKA (reference sequence). V dropped 4 bases and J dropped 4 bases, with 13 bases sitting between them. This CDR3 has 13 amino acids. The CDR3 loop is CSAKPQGSYGYTF. The CDR3, as DNA: TGCAGTGCTAAACCACAGGGCAGCTATGGCTACACCTTC.

Comments on this clonotype: At one end, the junction sequence differs from germline, possibly due to a read error. V is TRBV4-2 and J is TRBJ1-1, with D unclear. From germline, CDR1 is LGHNA and CDR2 YNFKEQ. There are 15 residues in the CDR3. CDR3 sequence: CASNQDRNGLTEAFF. The DNA for the CDR3 is TGTGCCAGCAACCAAGATCGGAATGGGTTGACTGAAGCTTTCTTT.